This T cell receptor beta chain was sequenced during a study of CD8 T cells in ankylosing spondylitis. Overall study findings and caveats: Within ankylosing spondylitis blood, a TCR beta motif made up of seven to nine highly homologous variants appeared to be characteristic. With a CD8+ phenotype, disease-linked clones were relatively rare in peripheral blood.

To note about this clonotype: The target antigen is unknown.

TCRdb called the 5' RACE reads again in MiXCR, with one record for every CDR3 protein. This sample has fewer than 500,000 distinct CDR3 sequences, with approximately 20% found just once. This clonotype originated in a male donor with ankylosing spondylitis. The sample consisted of blood, either unsorted or a sorted T cell fraction (not recorded which).

The CDR3 is CSVKGYWAVLIHEQYF. The CDR3 DNA sequence: TGCAGTGTTAAGGGGTATTGGGCAGTGCTGATCCACGAGCAGTACTTC. V gene TRBV20-1 combines with J gene TRBJ2-7, with D maybe TRBD1 (5 bases). The CDR3 runs 16 residues. Germline CDR1 reads DFQATT; CDR2 reads SNEGSKA (reference sequence). The V and J ends lost 7 bases and 5 bases respectively, with 27 bases between them.